This TCR beta chain was identified during a study of cytomegalovirus exposure and HLA in healthy donors. Whole-study results and caveats: The study labeled 150 to 200 TCR beta chains cytomegalovirus-associated. TCR beta V- and J-gene trimming was later associated with a missense DCLRE1C variant.

This clone was seen a handful of times. Its antigen is as yet unknown. Both 60 Vbeta primers and 13 Jbeta primers went into the PCR. The protocol was immunoSEQ multiplex PCR, while the TCRdb copy is restricted to in-frame clones and leaves out a portion. The data contain about 160,000 clones, more than 65% of them singletons. CDR3 size: 15 residues. V lost 6 bases to trimming and J lost 4 bases; unmatched junction nucleotides: 10. Germline V gene lookup returns CDR1 LNHDA and CDR2 SQIVND (reference sequence). This clonotype originated in a man aged 45 to 65 in good health and CMV-seropositive. Sequencing used PBMCs. The V gene is TRBV19, the J gene TRBJ2-7; 9 bases fit TRBD1. In nucleotides, the CDR3 is TGTGCCAGTAGCGTACAGGGGGCGCAGCGGTACGAGCAGTACTTC. It encodes CASSVQGAQRYEQYF.